This T cell receptor (beta chain) was captured in a study of blood T cells in healthy people across ages. General study results and limits: With age, beta diversity per million T cells declined roughly linearly, significantly by about 40.

It was with a sample-barcoded 5' primer and a J-beta primer mix that a second PCR of roughly 6 to 12 cycles was run. TCRdb called the 5' RACE reads again in MiXCR, with one record for every CDR3 protein. The sample has 1.4 million or so distinct CDR3 sequences, approximately 42% seen once. The V gene lost 6 bases and the J gene lost 0 bases, with 14 bases spanning the gap. Per germline, CDR1 SEHNR and CDR2 FQNEAQ (reference sequence). CDR3 size: 15 residues. On this clonotype: Its antigen remains unknown.

Total RNA was isolated from each sample in quantities of at least 5.5 micrograms. This chain links TRBV7-9 with TRBJ1-1; D possibly corresponds to TRBD1 (6 bases). This clonotype originated in a woman younger than 30 in good health. Sequenced sample: blood. In DNA form, the CDR3 reads TGTGCCAGCAGTTCCCCAGGGGACATGAACACTGAAGCTTTCTTT. It specifies CASSSPGDMNTEAFF.